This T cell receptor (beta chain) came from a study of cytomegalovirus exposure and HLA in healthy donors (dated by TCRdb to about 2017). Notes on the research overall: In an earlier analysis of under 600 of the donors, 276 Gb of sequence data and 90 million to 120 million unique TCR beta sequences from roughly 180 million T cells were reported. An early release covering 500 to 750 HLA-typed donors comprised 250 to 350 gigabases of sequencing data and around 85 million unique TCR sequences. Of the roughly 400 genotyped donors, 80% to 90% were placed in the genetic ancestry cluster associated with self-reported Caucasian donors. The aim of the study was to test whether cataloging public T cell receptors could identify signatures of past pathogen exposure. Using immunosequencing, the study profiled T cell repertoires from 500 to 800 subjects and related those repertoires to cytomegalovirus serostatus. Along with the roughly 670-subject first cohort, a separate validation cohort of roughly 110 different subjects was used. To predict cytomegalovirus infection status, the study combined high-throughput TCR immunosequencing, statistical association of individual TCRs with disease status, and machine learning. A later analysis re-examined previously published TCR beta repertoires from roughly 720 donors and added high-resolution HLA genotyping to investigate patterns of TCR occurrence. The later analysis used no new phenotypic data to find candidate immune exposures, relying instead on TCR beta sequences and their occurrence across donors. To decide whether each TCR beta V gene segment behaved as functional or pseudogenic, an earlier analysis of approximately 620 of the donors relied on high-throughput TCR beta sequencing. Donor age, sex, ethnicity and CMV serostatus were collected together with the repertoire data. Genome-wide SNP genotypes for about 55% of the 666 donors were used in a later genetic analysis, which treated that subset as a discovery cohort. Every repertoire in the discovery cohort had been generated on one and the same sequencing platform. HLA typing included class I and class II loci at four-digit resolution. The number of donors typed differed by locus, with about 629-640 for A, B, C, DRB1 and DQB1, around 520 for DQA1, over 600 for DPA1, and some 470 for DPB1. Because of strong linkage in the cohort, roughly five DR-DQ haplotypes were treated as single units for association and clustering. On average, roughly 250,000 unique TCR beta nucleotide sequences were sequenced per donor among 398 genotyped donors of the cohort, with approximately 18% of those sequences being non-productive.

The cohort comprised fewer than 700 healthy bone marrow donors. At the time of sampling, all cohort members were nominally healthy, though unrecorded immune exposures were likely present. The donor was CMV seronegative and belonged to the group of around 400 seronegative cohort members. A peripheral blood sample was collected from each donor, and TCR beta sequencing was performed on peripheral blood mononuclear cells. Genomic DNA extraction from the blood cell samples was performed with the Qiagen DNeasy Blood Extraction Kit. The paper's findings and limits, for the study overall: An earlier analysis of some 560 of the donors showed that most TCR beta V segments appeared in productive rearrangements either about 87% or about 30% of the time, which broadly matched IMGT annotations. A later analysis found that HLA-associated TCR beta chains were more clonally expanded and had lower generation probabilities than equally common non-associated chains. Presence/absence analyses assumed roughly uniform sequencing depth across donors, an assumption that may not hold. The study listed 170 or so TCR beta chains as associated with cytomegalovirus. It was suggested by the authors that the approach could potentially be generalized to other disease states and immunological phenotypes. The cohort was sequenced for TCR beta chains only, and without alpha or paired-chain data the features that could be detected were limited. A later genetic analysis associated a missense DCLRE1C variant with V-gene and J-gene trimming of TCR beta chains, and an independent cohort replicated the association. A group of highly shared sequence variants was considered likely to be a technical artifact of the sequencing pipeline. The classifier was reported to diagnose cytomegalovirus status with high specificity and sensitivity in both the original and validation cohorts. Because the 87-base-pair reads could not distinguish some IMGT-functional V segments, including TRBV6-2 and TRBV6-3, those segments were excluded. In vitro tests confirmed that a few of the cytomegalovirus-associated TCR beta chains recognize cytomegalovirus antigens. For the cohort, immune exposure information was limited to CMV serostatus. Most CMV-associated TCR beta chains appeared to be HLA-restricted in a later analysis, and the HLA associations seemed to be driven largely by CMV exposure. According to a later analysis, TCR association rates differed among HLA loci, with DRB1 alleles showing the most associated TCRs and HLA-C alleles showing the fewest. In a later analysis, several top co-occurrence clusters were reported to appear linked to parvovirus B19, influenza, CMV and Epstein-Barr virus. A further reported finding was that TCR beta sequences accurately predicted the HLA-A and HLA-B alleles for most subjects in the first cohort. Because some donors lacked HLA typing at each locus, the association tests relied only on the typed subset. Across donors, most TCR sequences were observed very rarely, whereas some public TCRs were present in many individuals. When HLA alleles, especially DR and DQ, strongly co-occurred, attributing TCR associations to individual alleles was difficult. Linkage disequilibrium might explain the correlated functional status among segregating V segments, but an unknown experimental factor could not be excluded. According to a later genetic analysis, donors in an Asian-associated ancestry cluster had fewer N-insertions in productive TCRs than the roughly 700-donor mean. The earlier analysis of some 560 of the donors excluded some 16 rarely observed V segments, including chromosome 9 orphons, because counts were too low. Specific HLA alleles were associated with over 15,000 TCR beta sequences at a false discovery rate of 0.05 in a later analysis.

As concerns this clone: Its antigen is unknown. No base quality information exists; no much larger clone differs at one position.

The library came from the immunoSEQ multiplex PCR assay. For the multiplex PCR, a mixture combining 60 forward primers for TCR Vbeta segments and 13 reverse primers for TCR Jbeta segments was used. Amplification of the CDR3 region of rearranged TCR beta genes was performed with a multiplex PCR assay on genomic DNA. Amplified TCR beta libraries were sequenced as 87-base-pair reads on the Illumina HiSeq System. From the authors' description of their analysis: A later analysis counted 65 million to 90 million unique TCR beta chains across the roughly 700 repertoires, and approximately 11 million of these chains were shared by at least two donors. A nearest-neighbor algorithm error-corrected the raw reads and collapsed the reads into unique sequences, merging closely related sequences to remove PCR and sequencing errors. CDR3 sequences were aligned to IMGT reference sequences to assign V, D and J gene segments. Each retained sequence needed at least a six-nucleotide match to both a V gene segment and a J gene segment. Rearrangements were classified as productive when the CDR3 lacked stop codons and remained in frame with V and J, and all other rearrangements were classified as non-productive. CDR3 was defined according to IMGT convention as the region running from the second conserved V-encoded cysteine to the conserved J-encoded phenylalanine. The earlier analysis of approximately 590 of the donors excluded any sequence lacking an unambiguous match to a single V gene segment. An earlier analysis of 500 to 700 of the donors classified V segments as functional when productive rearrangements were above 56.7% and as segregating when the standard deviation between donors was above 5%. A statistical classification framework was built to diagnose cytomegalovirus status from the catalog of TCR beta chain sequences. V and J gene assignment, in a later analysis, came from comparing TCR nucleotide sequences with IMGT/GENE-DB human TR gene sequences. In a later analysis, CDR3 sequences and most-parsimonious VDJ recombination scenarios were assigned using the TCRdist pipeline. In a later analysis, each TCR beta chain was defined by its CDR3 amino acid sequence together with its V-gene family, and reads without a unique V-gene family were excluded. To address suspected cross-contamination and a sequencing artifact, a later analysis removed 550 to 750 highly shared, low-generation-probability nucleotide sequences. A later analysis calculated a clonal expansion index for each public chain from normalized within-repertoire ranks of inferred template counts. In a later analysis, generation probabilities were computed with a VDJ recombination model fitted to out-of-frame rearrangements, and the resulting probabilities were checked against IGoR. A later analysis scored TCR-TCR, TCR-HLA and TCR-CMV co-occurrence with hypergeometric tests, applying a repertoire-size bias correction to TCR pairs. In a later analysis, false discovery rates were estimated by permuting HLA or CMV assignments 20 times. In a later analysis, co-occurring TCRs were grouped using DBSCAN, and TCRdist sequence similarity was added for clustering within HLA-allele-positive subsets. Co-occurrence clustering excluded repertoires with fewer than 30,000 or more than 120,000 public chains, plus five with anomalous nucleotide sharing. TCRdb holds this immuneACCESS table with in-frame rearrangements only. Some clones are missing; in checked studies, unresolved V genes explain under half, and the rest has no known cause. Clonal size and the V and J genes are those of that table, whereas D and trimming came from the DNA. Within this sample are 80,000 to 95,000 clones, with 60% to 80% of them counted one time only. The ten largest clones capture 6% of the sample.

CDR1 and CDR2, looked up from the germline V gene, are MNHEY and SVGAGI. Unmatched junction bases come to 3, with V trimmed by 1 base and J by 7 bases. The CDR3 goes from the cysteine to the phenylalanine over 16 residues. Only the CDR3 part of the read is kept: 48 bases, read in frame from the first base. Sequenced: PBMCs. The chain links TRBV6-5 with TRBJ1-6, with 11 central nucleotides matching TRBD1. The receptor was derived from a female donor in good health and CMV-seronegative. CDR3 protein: CASSYYRDRGNSPLHF. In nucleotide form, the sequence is TGTGCCAGCAGTTACTATCGGGACAGGGGGAATTCACCCCTCCACTTT.